Below, one TCR beta chain is given with its context. Here immunoSEQ multiplex PCR was the method, and the copy in TCRdb shows in-frame clones only, minus some. The sample contains around 730,000 clones, 80% to 90% of which appear only once. Trimming took 6 bases from V and 3 from J, leaving 12 bases between them. The CDR3 contains 13 residues. Looked up from germline, CDR1 is MDHEN and CDR2 is SYDVKM. The sample comes from a study of shared T cell receptors in the human thymus. These data also featured in a second study, about human thymus T cells. As reported in that work: Finnish infants who were healthy and having corrective surgery for congenital heart defects made up the donors. Resections obtained during corrective heart surgery supplied the thymus tissue. There appeared to be biased usage of V and J genes in thymic and blood repertoires. Thymic repertoires of unrelated individuals were reported in related research to overlap highly.

The receptor was isolated from a girl less than two years old with a congenital heart defect. The sequencing input was thymocytes. V gene TRBV28 combines with J gene TRBJ2-7, with D tentatively TRBD1 (6 bases). In DNA, the CDR3 is TGTGCCAGCAGGGCAGGGGTGGTCTACGAGCAGTACTTC. Protein: CASRAGVVYEQYF.